This entry is about one T cell receptor (beta chain). This record belongs to a study of PD-L1 blockade in urothelial cancer. Study-wide background: Patients' histories included 0 to 3 prior chemotherapy regimens.

Described time point: peripheral blood 6 weeks after treatment start. Locally advanced or metastatic urothelial carcinoma affected the patients. Generated by immunoSEQ multiplex PCR, the TCRdb table keeps only in-frame clones and is missing some. The sample has around 49,000 clones; almost 85% are singletons. The CDR3 spans 17 residues. Between the trimmed V and J ends, which lost 1 base and 4 bases, there was a span of 21 bases. Sequences were derived from PBMCs, sampled around atezolizumab (anti-PD-L1) treatment. The rearrangement joins TRBV5-3 to TRBJ2-7; perhaps TRBD2 as D (7 bases). TRBV5-3 is an ORF for which the function is uncertain. The TCR originated in a man aged 60 to 75 with urothelial cancer. CDR3 bases: TGTGCCAGAAGCTTGAAACAACGAGGCGGGGGCGTGTACGAGCAGTACTTC. It specifies CARSLKQRGGGVYEQYF.